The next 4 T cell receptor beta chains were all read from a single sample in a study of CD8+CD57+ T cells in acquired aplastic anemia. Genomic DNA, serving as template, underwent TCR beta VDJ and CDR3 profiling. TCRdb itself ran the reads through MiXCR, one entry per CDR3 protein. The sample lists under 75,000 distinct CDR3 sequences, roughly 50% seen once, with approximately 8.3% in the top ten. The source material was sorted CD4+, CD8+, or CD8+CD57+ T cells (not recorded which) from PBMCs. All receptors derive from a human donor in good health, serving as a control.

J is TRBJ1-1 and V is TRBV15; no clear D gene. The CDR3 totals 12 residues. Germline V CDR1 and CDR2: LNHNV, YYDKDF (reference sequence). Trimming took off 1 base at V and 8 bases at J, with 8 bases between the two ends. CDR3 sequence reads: CATSRADGEAFF. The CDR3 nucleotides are TGTGCCACCAGCAGAGCAGACGGAGAAGCTTTCTTT.

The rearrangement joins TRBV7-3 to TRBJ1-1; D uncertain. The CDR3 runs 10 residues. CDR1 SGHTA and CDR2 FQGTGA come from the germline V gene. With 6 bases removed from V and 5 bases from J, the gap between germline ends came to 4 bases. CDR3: CASRGTEAFF. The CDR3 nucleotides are TGTGCCAGCAGGGGGACTGAAGCTTTCTTT.

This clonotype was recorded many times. The CDR3, as DNA: TGCAGTGCTAGAGAGGTTAACGGGGTTATCTACGAGCAGTACTTC. Translation gives CSAREVNGVIYEQYF. The chain recombines TRBV20-1 with TRBJ2-7; D may be TRBD2 (5 bases). Germline V gene sequence: CDR1 DFQATT, CDR2 SNEGSKA (reference sequence). The CDR3 runs to 15 residues. V was cut by 0 bases and J by 3 bases, with 15 bases left in between.

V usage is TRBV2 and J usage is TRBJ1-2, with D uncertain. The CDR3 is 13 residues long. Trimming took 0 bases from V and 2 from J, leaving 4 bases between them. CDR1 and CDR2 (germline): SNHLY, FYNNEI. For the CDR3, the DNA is TGTGCCAGCAGTGAAGCGGAAAACTATGGCTACACCTTC. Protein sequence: CASSEAENYGYTF.